The source of this TCR beta chain is a study of beta chain features in type 1 diabetes. Study background: Cell yields, gender and age were comparable in patients and healthy donors. The study, taken as a whole, reports: Compared with healthy donors, patients appeared to share more similar naive, central memory and regulatory TCRB repertoires.

The entirety of the isolated RNA underwent reverse transcription, so expressed TCRB transcripts were sequenced. Assay: immunoSEQ multiplex PCR; the TCRdb copy retains only in-frame clones and omits some. The sample records around 340,000 clones, approximately 8% being singletons. The CDR3 loop spans 13 amino acids. V was cut by 4 bases and J by 5 bases, with 12 bases left in between. Germline V gives CDR1 SGHDT, CDR2 YYEEEE. For this clone: No antigen is known for it. A read error may be the cause here, since a much bigger clone is one base away.

The sample taken for sequencing was central memory CD4+ T cells from blood. The clonotype comes from a woman younger than 35 in good health. The genes are TRBV5-6 and TRBJ2-5; a weak D match, TRBD1 (7 bases). CDR3 sequence: CASSPRGRETQYF. The CDR3 DNA reads as TGTGCCAGCAGCCCCAGGGGGAGGGAGACCCAGTACTTC.